Shown below are 24 T cell receptor beta chains from a single sample sequenced in a study of shared clonotypes between healthy human individuals. Clones were read by immunoSEQ multiplex PCR, and TCRdb kept only the in-frame ones, dropping some. The sample holds 450,000 to 650,000 clones, around 77% seen once. Sequences were obtained from PBMCs. All receptors come from a woman aged 40-49 years in good health. Some clones in this sample may be carry-over from other donors' samples.

This rearrangement joins TRBV30 to TRBJ2-3; 13 bases map to TRBD2. The ends lost 0 bases at V and 8 bases at J; junction bases unmatched: 5. The germline V gene encodes CDR1 GTSNPN and CDR2 SVGIG (reference sequence). The CDR3 has 15 residues. The CDR3 loop reads CAWSVGLAGVSTQYF. The CDR3 nucleotides read TGTGCCTGGAGTGTAGGACTAGCGGGAGTAAGTACGCAGTATTTT. Full variable domain (missing parts from reference TRBV30 and TRBJ2-3): SQTIHQWPATLVQPVGSPLSLECTVEGTSNPNLYWYRQAAGRGLQLLFYSVGIGQISSEVPQNLSASRPQDRQFILSSKKLLLSDSGFYLCAWSVGLAGVSTQYFGPGTRLTVL.

This clone was observed once. The chain uses TRBV6-1 and TRBJ2-1, with D tentatively TRBD1 or TRBD2 (5 bases each). The CDR3 covers 14 residues. V was cut by 6 bases and J by 8 bases, with 17 bases left in between. From germline, CDR1 is MNHNS and CDR2 SASEGT. The chain's CDR3 is CASRRGLGRDEQFF. CDR3 bases: TGTGCCAGCAGGAGGGGTTTGGGAAGGGATGAGCAGTTCTTC.

The CDR3: CARWGDREAGQPQHF. CDR3 nucleotide sequence: TGTGCCAGGTGGGGGGACAGGGAGGCAGGCCAGCCCCAGCATTTT. The rearrangement links TRBV27 to TRBJ1-5; the match to TRBD1 covers 9 bases. The CDR3 is made up of 15 amino acids. V was pared by 9 bases and J by 7 bases, with 13 bases of the junction left unmatched. Germline V lookup: CDR1 MNHEY, CDR2 SMNVEV (reference sequence).

This chain joins TRBV30 and TRBJ2-2; no reliable D call. The CDR3 covers 15 residues. The germline V gene encodes CDR1 GTSNPN and CDR2 SVGIG (reference sequence). V was clipped by 3 bases and J by 4 bases, with 15 bases between them. CDR3 sequence: CAWRGGVSGTGELFF. The DNA for the CDR3 is TGTGCCTGGAGGGGCGGTGTCTCGGGCACCGGGGAGCTGTTTTTT.

The rearrangement links TRBV19 to TRBJ2-3; D ambiguous. There are 15 residues in the CDR3. Germline loops: CDR1 LNHDA, CDR2 SQIVND (reference sequence). The V gene lost 2 bases and the J gene lost 0 bases, with 9 bases spanning the gap. This chain's CDR3 is CASSINGLSTDTQYF. CDR3 sequence (DNA): TGTGCCAGTAGTATAAACGGCCTGAGCACAGATACGCAGTATTTT. Looking up the rest from reference TRBV19 and TRBJ2-3 gives the full variable domain: DGGITQSPKYLFRKEGQNVTLSCEQNLNHDAMYWYRQDPGQGLRLIYYSQIVNDFQKGDIAEGYSVSREKKESFPLTVTSAQKNPTAFYLCASSINGLSTDTQYFGPGTRLTVL.

This chain uses TRBV29-1 with TRBJ1-5; tentative D call: TRBD1 (6 bases). CDR3 size: 15 residues. Germline V gene sequence: CDR1 SQVTM, CDR2 ANQGSEA. V lost 5 bases to trimming and J lost 2 bases, with 16 bases between them. CDR3 residues: CSVCLAGAGNQPQHF. CDR3 sequence (DNA): TGCAGCGTTTGCCTGGCAGGGGCTGGCAATCAGCCCCAGCATTTT.

This clone has at least ten counts. The rearrangement uses TRBV7-2 and TRBJ1-1, with TRBD1 as a possible D gene (5 bases). V lost 5 bases and J lost 2, with 12 bases in between. Germline CDR1 SGHTA, CDR2 FQGNSA. The CDR3 runs 14 residues. The DNA for the CDR3 is TGTGCCAGCAGCCATAGACAGTTAAACACTGAAGCTTTCTTT. It is translated as CASSHRQLNTEAFF. The full variable domain, rest sourced from reference TRBV7-2 and TRBJ1-1, is GAGVSQSPSNKVTEKGKDVELRCDPISGHTALYWYRQSLGQGLEFLIYFQGNSAPDKSGLPSDRFSAERTGGSVSTLTIQRTQQEDSAVYLCASSHRQLNTEAFFGQGTRLTVV.

This clone was picked up a small number of times. The CDR3 region has the DNA TGTGCCAGCAGCTCCCCCAGGACAGGGTTGGACTATGGCTACACCTTC. Protein sequence: CASSSPRTGLDYGYTF. V gene TRBV7-2 combines with J gene TRBJ1-2, with TRBD1 matching over 8 bases. The CDR3 has 16 residues. Germline V gene sequence: CDR1 SGHTA, CDR2 FQGNSA. V gave up 4 bases and J gave up 3 bases; unmatched junction bases: 10. The complete variable domain, with remaining parts taken from reference TRBV7-2 and TRBJ1-2, reads GAGVSQSPSNKVTEKGKDVELRCDPISGHTALYWYRQSLGQGLEFLIYFQGNSAPDKSGLPSDRFSAERTGGSVSTLTIQRTQQEDSAVYLCASSSPRTGLDYGYTFGSGTRLTVV.

The CDR3 is CAWSVRAGGGYEQYF. Written as DNA, the CDR3 is TGTGCCTGGAGTGTACGTGCGGGAGGGGGCTACGAGCAGTACTTC. The J gene is TRBJ2-5, the V gene TRBV30; 9 positions match TRBD2. The J call is doubtful: the DNA matches TRBJ2-7 better. This CDR3 contains 15 residues. CDR1 and CDR2 from the germline V gene are GTSNPN and SVGIG (reference sequence).

About this clone itself: This sample also contains other DNA sequences that code for the same CDR3. This chain links TRBV18 with TRBJ1-1; TRBD1 matches at 7 bases. Trimming took 6 bases from V and 0 from J; bases not matched to a gene: 7. From germline, CDR1 is KGHSH and CDR2 LQKENI. This CDR3 comprises 15 residues. The CDR3 sequence: CASSPRTGVNTEAFF. The CDR3 nucleotides are TGTGCCAGCTCCCCCCGGACAGGAGTGAACACTGAAGCTTTCTTT.

Only one count was recorded for this clone. The chain recombines TRBV28 with TRBJ1-5; D is unclear. Trimming pared 10 bases from V and 4 bases from J, leaving 8 bases between. Germline CDR1 reads MDHEN; CDR2 reads SYDVKM. The CDR3 has 11 amino acids. CDR3 residues: CATGGNQPQHF. Here the CDR3 DNA reads TGTGCCACGGGTGGGAATCAGCCCCAGCATTTT. The full variable domain, rest sourced from reference TRBV28 and TRBJ1-5, is DVKVTQSSRYLVKRTGEKVFLECVQDMDHENMFWYRQDPGLGLRLIYFSYDVKMKEKGDIPEGYSVSREKKERFSLILESASTNQTSMYLCATGGNQPQHFGDGTRLSIL.

This chain links TRBV28 with TRBJ2-5; no reliable D call. Trimming pared 6 bases from V and 4 bases from J, leaving 15 bases between. The CDR3 has 14 residues. CDR1 MDHEN and CDR2 SYDVKM come from the germline V gene. CDR3 sequence (DNA): TGTGCCAGCAGCCTTCCTGGCCCTGGAGAGACCCAGTACTTC. It translates to CASSLPGPGETQYF. The full variable domain, with the rest looked up from reference TRBV28 and TRBJ2-5, is DVKVTQSSRYLVKRTGEKVFLECVQDMDHENMFWYRQDPGLGLRLIYFSYDVKMKEKGDIPEGYSVSREKKERFSLILESASTNQTSMYLCASSLPGPGETQYFGPGTRLLVL.

The count of this clone is one. The V call is TRBV11-2, the J call TRBJ2-7; TRBD1 agrees at 8 bases. Germline CDR1 reads SGHAT; CDR2 reads FQNNGV. This CDR3 region has 13 residues. The V and J ends lost 3 bases and 3 bases, in that order; junction bases with no gene match: 1. This CDR3 is CASSFGQGYEQYF. CDR3 coding DNA: TGTGCCAGCAGCTTCGGACAGGGCTACGAGCAGTACTTC. Supplemented by reference TRBV11-2 and TRBJ2-7, the full variable domain reads EAGVAQSPRYKIIEKRQSVAFWCNPISGHATLYWYQQILGQGPKLLIQFQNNGVVDDSQLPKDRFSAERLKGVDSTLKIQPAKLEDSAVYLCASSFGQGYEQYFGPGTRLTVT.

The chain carries TRBV12-5 and TRBJ2-1; 7 bases are shared with TRBD2. The V segment lost 6 bases and the J segment 2 bases; nucleotides outside the gene matches: 7. Germline lookup yields CDR1 LGHNT and CDR2 FRNRAP. The CDR3 runs 15 residues. The CDR3 DNA reads as TGTGCTAGTGGAGCCGGGACTACCCCCTACAATGAGCAGTTCTTC. This sequence encodes CASGAGTTPYNEQFF.

This clone was picked up a small number of times. The chain carries TRBV10-3 and TRBJ1-2, with D possibly matching TRBD1 (5 bases). Trimming cost V 4 bases and J 4 bases, with 13 bases left between them. This CDR3 is 14 amino acids long. CDR1 is ENHRY, CDR2 SYGVKD, per germline. The CDR3 nucleotides read TGTGCCATCAGTGGCCAGGGCAGCCTCTATGGCTACACCTTC. It encodes CAISGQGSLYGYTF.

The J gene is TRBJ2-1, the V gene TRBV7-7; 8 bases are shared with TRBD2. J was trimmed by 6 bases and V by 5 bases; bases with no gene match: 3. This CDR3 spans 13 amino acids. Germline CDR1 is SSHAT and CDR2 is FNYEAQ (reference sequence). CDR3 sequence reads: CASSPAGGNEQFF. The CDR3 DNA is TGTGCCAGCAGCCCCGCGGGGGGCAATGAGCAGTTCTTC.

This sequence joins TRBV5-8 and TRBJ2-5; D is uncertain. Trimming cost V 4 bases and J 1 base, with 14 bases left between them. CDR1 and CDR2 (germline): SGHTS, YDEGEE. The CDR3 sequence is 15 residues long. In DNA form, the CDR3 reads TGTGCCAGCAGCCCCTGGGCAGCCCGCCAAGAGACCCAGTACTTC. This encodes CASSPWAARQETQYF.

The chain employs TRBV4-3 and TRBJ1-3; the match to TRBD1 covers 7 bases. Germline trimming cut 2 bases from V and 0 bases from J; bases unmatched to any gene: 4. This CDR3 has 16 amino acids. Germline V gene data show CDR1 as LGHNA and CDR2 as YSLEER. The CDR3 loop is CASSQKTGSSGNTIYF. The CDR3 bases are TGCGCCAGCAGCCAAAAGACAGGGAGCTCTGGAAACACCATATATTTT.

J is TRBJ2-5 and V is TRBV9; D is unresolved. The CDR3 is made up of 13 amino acids. Trimming left V 1 base short and J 5 bases short, with 9 bases between. Germline V lookup: CDR1 SGDLS, CDR2 YYNGEE. In DNA form, the CDR3 reads TGTGCCAGCAGCGTACGCCAGGAGGAGACCCAGTACTTC. Encoded protein: CASSVRQEETQYF.

Note on this clone: Since a far larger clone is one base different, this is likely a read error. The J gene is TRBJ1-2, the V gene TRBV2; D remains ambiguous. The CDR3 has 12 residues. The germline CDR1 and CDR2 sequences are SNHLY and FYNNEI. V lost 7 bases to trimming and J lost 6 bases, with 12 bases between them. In nucleotides, the CDR3 is TGTGCCAGCATAGCGGTAGGAGATGGCTACACCTTC. This encodes CASIAVGDGYTF.

V gene TRBV5-6 combines with J gene TRBJ2-5, with 13 bases that match TRBD2. Trimming cost V 6 bases and J 5 bases; bases outside gene matches: 7. Looked up from germline, CDR1 is SGHDT and CDR2 is YYEEEE. CDR3 size: 15 residues. The CDR3 region is CASTPTSGRSETQYF. In DNA form, the CDR3 reads TGTGCCAGCACCCCGACTAGCGGGAGGTCGGAGACCCAGTACTTC.

The V gene is TRBV19, the J gene TRBJ2-7; perhaps TRBD2 as D (6 bases). V dropped 6 bases and J dropped 2 bases, with 14 bases sitting between them. CDR3 size: 14 residues. Germline V gene lookup returns CDR1 LNHDA and CDR2 SQIVND (reference sequence). In nucleotides, the CDR3 is TGTGCCAGTAGGTTGTCGGGAGACACCTACGAGCAGTACTTC. Translated, it gives CASRLSGDTYEQYF.

The chain couples TRBV4-1 to TRBJ2-3; 13 bases match TRBD2. V lost 0 bases and J lost 5; bases outside the gene matches: 11. Germline V gives CDR1 MGHRA, CDR2 YSYEKL. There are 19 residues in the CDR3. As DNA, the CDR3 is TGCGCCAGCAGCCAAGAAAGGGGAGGACTAGCGGGAGCCCTAGATACGCAGTATTTT. Translating gives CASSQERGGLAGALDTQYF.

The chain links TRBV19 to TRBJ2-1; D call uncertain. This CDR3 comprises 13 residues. Germline V lookup: CDR1 LNHDA, CDR2 SQIVND (reference sequence). Trimming removed 3 bases at V and 7 bases at J, with 10 bases between. The CDR3 spells CASSIYLTNEQFF. CDR3 in DNA: TGTGCCAGTAGTATTTACCTTACGAATGAGCAGTTCTTC.